This T cell receptor beta chain stems from a study of T cell repertoires in cytomegalovirus infection. For the study at large: Based on public TCR beta signatures, there were indications of CMV infection and of a matching HLA type. Study results and limitations: Of the TCR beta families, the public ones yielded a cumulative frequency that identified carriers of CMV plus the relevant HLA. Ex vivo responses were dominated by HLA-C-restricted CMV-specific TCR beta clonotypes.

TCRdb reprocessed the reads via MiXCR and lists one record per CDR3 protein. The data show roughly 760,000 distinct CDR3 sequences, about a third seen once. In this sample, this clonotype turned up many times. Antigen specificity is unknown. This CDR3 is built from 20 residues. The germline gives CDR1 SGHVS, CDR2 FQNEAQ. With 2 bases clipped from V and 1 base from J, the junction kept 14 bases outside the gene matches. The clonotype originates from a human donor in good health (CMV status not recorded). Some clones in this sample may be carry-over from other donors' samples. The chain combines TRBV7-8 with TRBJ1-4, with 9 bases fitting TRBD1. The material sequenced was PBMCs. DNA of the CDR3: TGTGCCAGCAGCTTACTCTACGGGACAGGGACACCGGAAACTAATGAAAAACTGTTTTTT. It codes for CASSLLYGTGTPETNEKLFF. Together with reference TRBV7-8 and TRBJ1-4, the CDR3 gives the full variable domain: GAGVSQSPRYKVAKRGQDVALRCDPISGHVSLFWYQQALGQGPEFLTYFQNEAQLDKSGLPSDRFFAERPEGSVSTLKIQRTQQEDSAVYLCASSLLYGTGTPETNEKLFFGSGTQLSVL.